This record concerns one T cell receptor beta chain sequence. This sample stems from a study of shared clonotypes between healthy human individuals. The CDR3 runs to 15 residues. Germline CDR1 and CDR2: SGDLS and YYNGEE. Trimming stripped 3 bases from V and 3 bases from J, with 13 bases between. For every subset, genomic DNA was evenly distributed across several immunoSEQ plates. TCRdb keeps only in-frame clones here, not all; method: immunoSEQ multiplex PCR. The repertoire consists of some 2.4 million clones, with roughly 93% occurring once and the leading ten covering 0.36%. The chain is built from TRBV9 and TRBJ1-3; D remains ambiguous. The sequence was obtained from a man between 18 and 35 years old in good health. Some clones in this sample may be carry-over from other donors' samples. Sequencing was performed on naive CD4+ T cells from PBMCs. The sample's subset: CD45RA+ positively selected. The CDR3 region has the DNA TGTGCCAGCAGCGCCCAGAGAGGGTTTGGAAACACCATATATTTT. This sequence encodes CASSAQRGFGNTIYF.